The 19 T cell receptor beta chains presented below share a single source sample, sequenced in a study of cytotoxic CD8 clonotypes in ibrutinib-treated CLL. Clones were read by immunoSEQ multiplex PCR, and TCRdb kept only the in-frame ones, dropping some. The repertoire holds fewer than 90,000 clones, with around 84% as singletons. Sequenced material: PBMCs, taken before ibrutinib treatment. Receptor source: a human donor with chronic lymphocytic leukemia.

The chain is built from TRBV9 and TRBJ2-1; 10 nucleotides align to TRBD2. The germline CDR1 and CDR2 sequences are SGDLS and YYNGEE. This CDR3 comprises 17 residues. Trimming at V came to 3 bases and at J to 2 bases, leaving 8 bases not matched to a gene. The CDR3 reads CASSGRGTSAPYNEQFF. Written as DNA, the CDR3 is TGTGCCAGCAGCGGAAGAGGGACTAGCGCTCCCTACAATGAGCAGTTCTTC.

The V gene is TRBV19, the J gene TRBJ2-1; D gene uncertain. The V end was cut by 6 bases, the J end by 4 bases, with 7 bases between. Germline CDR1 reads LNHDA; CDR2 reads SQIVND (reference sequence). The CDR3 loop spans 12 amino acids. The CDR3 DNA follows: TGTGCCAGTAGCGACCGATACAATGAGCAGTTCTTC. This encodes CASSDRYNEQFF.

The rearrangement joins TRBV29-1 to TRBJ1-3; possible D gene TRBD1, 6 bases. Germline assignment: CDR1 SQVTM and CDR2 ANQGSEA. CDR3 length equals 13 residues. Trimming removed 4 bases from V and 4 bases from J, with 11 bases in between. For the CDR3, the DNA is TGCAGCGTTGTTACCAGGGGCGGAAACACCATATATTTT. It is translated as CSVVTRGGNTIYF.

This sequence joins TRBV5-1 and TRBJ2-6; tentatively, D is TRBD1 (5 bases). The CDR3 runs to 16 residues. The ends were cut back, 0 bases at V and 0 bases at J, with 7 bases in the middle. Germline V gene sequence: CDR1 SGHRS, CDR2 YFSETQ. The chain's CDR3 is CASSLVQGSGANVLTF. CDR3 sequence (DNA): TGCGCCAGCAGCTTGGTCCAGGGCTCTGGGGCCAACGTCCTGACTTTC. The full variable domain, completed using reference TRBV5-1 and TRBJ2-6, is KAGVTQTPRYLIKTRGQQVTLSCSPISGHRSVSWYQQTPGQGLQFLFEYFSETQRNKGNFPGRFSGRQFSNSRSEMNVSTLELGDSALYLCASSLVQGSGANVLTFGAGSRLTVL.

The J gene is TRBJ1-2, the V gene TRBV9, with 9 bases identical to TRBD1. The germline gives CDR1 SGDLS, CDR2 YYNGEE. The V gene end was trimmed by 0 bases and the J gene end by 2 bases; junction bases not matched to a gene: 5. CDR3 length: 16 amino acids. In nucleotides, the CDR3 is TGTGCCAGCAGCGTAGATGGGACAGGGACAAACTATGGCTACACCTTC. This translates into CASSVDGTGTNYGYTF. Variable domain in full (rest from reference TRBV9 and TRBJ1-2): DSGVTQTPKHLITATGQRVTLRCSPRSGDLSVYWYQQSLDQGLQFLIQYYNGEERAKGNILERFSAQQFPDLHSELNLSSLELGDSALYFCASSVDGTGTNYGYTFGSGTRLTVV.

This clone came up once. The CDR3 protein is CASSGGDRTTQYF. The CDR3 bases are TGTGCCAGCAGTGGGGGGGACAGAACCACTCAGTACTTC. The rearrangement links TRBV27 to TRBJ2-4; the D call may be TRBD1 or TRBD2 (7 bases each). V lost 5 bases to trimming and J lost 12 bases, with 17 bases between them. The CDR3 has 13 residues. From germline, CDR1 is MNHEY and CDR2 SMNVEV (reference sequence).

The chain couples TRBV11-1 to TRBJ2-5, with a tentative D call TRBD2 (6 bases). The ends were cut back, 3 bases at V and 1 base at J, with 12 bases in the middle. Germline lookup yields CDR1 SGHAT and CDR2 FQDESV (reference sequence). This CDR3 spans 15 amino acids. The CDR3 loop reads CASSFIGTPQETQYF. The CDR3 nucleotides read TGTGCCAGCAGCTTTATCGGGACTCCCCAAGAGACCCAGTACTTC.

This rearrangement joins TRBV5-1 to TRBJ1-1, with 7 bases identical to TRBD1. Germline loops: CDR1 SGHRS, CDR2 YFSETQ. V trimming: 4 bases; J trimming: 5 bases; junction bases outside the gene matches: 8. The CDR3 runs 14 residues. CDR3 sequence (DNA): TGCGCCAGCAGCCGTAGTCAGGGGGGTACTGAAGCTTTCTTT. Translating gives CASSRSQGGTEAFF.

CDR3 loop: CASSATGGSTNYGYTF. CDR3 sequence (DNA): TGCGCCAGCAGCGCTACAGGGGGCTCTACCAACTATGGCTACACCTTC. The V and J genes are TRBV5-1 and TRBJ1-2, with TRBD1 identical over 9 bases. CDR1 SGHRS and CDR2 YFSETQ come from the germline V gene. V shed 4 bases and J 2 bases; nucleotides not matched to a gene: 9. This CDR3 comprises 16 residues.

The V and J genes are TRBV6-6 and TRBJ2-1, with D maybe TRBD2 (6 bases). V gave up 5 bases and J gave up 4 bases, with 15 bases separating them. This CDR3 is 15 amino acids long. Germline CDR1 and CDR2: MNHNY and SVGAGI (reference sequence). CDR3 residues: CASSAVSGTYNEQFF. The CDR3 DNA reads TGTGCCAGCAGTGCCGTTTCCGGGACTTACAATGAGCAGTTCTTC.

This clone occurred once. V is TRBV30 and J is TRBJ2-1, with TRBD2 matching 7 bases. Looked up from germline, CDR1 is GTSNPN and CDR2 is SVGIG (reference sequence). V lost 0 bases to trimming and J lost 9 bases; unmatched junction nucleotides: 17. The CDR3 totals 17 residues. The CDR3 coding sequence is TGTGCCTGGAGTGTACCCCTTTTCGGCGGGAGTTACGTTGAGCAGTTCTTC. This encodes CAWSVPLFGGSYVEQFF.

This clone was recorded once. The rearrangement joins TRBV5-4 to TRBJ1-2; maybe TRBD1 (5 bases). Germline lookup yields CDR1 SGHNT and CDR2 YYREEE (reference sequence). The V end lost 0 bases, the J end lost 1 base, and 10 bases lay between the germline ends. The CDR3 consists of 15 residues. CDR3: CASSLAGGINYGYTF. The CDR3 nucleotides are TGTGCCAGCAGCTTGGCCGGGGGAATTAACTATGGCTACACCTTC. The variable domain in full, with the rest retrieved from reference TRBV5-4 and TRBJ1-2, is ETGVTQSPTHLIKTRGQQVTLRCSSQSGHNTVSWYQQALGQGPQFIFQYYREEENGRGNFPPRFSGLQFPNYSSELNVNALELDDSALYLCASSLAGGINYGYTFGSGTRLTVV.

The V gene is TRBV20-1, the J gene TRBJ1-2; unclear D gene. The germline V and J ends were trimmed by 4 bases and 6 bases, with 9 bases remaining between them. In germline, CDR1 is DFQATT, CDR2 SNEGSKA (reference sequence). The CDR3 is 11 amino acids. For the CDR3, the DNA is TGCAGTGCTACCGACCCTAATGGCTACACCTTC. The encoded protein is CSATDPNGYTF.

The chain couples TRBV5-6 to TRBJ2-7; the match to TRBD1 covers 8 bases. From germline, CDR1 is SGHDT and CDR2 YYEEEE. The trim removed 2 bases at V and 0 bases at J, leaving 10 bases unmatched. CDR3 length equals 17 residues. This CDR3 reads CASSFNPGQDFSYEQYF. The DNA of the CDR3 is TGTGCCAGCAGCTTTAACCCGGGACAGGATTTCTCCTACGAGCAGTACTTC.

V gene TRBV7-9 combines with J gene TRBJ1-5, with no clear D. Between the trimmed V and J ends, which lost 5 bases and 3 bases, there was a span of 11 bases. Germline V gene data show CDR1 as SEHNR and CDR2 as FQNEAQ (reference sequence). This CDR3 has 14 amino acids. CDR3 sequence: CASSLGRSNQPQHF. The CDR3 DNA reads as TGTGCCAGCAGCCTAGGCCGATCCAATCAGCCCCAGCATTTT. Full variable domain (outside the CDR3, taken from reference TRBV7-9 and TRBJ1-5): DTGVSQNPRHKITKRGQNVTFRCDPISEHNRLYWYRQTLGQGPEFLTYFQNEAQLEKSRLLSDRFSAERPKGSFSTLEIQRTEQGDSAMYLCASSLGRSNQPQHFGDGTRLSIL.

The rearrangement links TRBV15 to TRBJ2-1; 8 nucleotides agree with TRBD1. The germline CDR1 and CDR2 sequences are LNHNV and YYDKDF (reference sequence). The V gene end was trimmed by 2 bases and the J gene end by 3 bases; junction bases not matched to a gene: 9. The CDR3 has 17 residues. The CDR3 reads CATSRWTGTRYYNEQFF. The CDR3 coding sequence is TGTGCCACCAGCAGATGGACAGGGACCCGGTACTACAATGAGCAGTTCTTC. Full variable domain (missing parts from reference TRBV15 and TRBJ2-1): DAMVIQNPRYQVTQFGKPVTLSCSQTLNHNVMYWYQQKSSQAPKLLFHYYDKDFNNEADTPDNFQSRRPNTSFCFLDIRSPGLGDTAMYLCATSRWTGTRYYNEQFFGPGTRLTVL.

J is TRBJ2-7 and V is TRBV7-6; possibly TRBD1 or TRBD2 for D (5 bases each). Trimming stripped 1 base from V and 9 bases from J, with 13 bases between. This CDR3 region has 13 residues. Germline CDR1 is SGHVS and CDR2 is FNYEAQ. Written as DNA, the CDR3 is TGTGCCAGCAGCTTAGGGGACGTTCAGGGGCAGTACTTC. Its protein product is CASSLGDVQGQYF.

In DNA form, the CDR3 reads TGTGCCAGCGGTGGGCAGGCTGGGGGCAATCAGCCCCAGCATTTT. It specifies CASGGQAGGNQPQHF. The gene calls are TRBV28 and TRBJ1-5; D unresolved. CDR1 and CDR2 from the germline V gene are MDHEN and SYDVKM. V lost 8 bases and J 2 bases, leaving 16 bases between the germline ends. The CDR3 consists of 15 residues.

The V and J genes are TRBV11-3 and TRBJ1-1; D not certain. Trimming stripped 0 bases from V and 4 bases from J, with 12 bases between. Looked up from germline, CDR1 is SGHNT and CDR2 is YENEEA. The CDR3 length is 15 residues. The CDR3 DNA reads TGTGCCAGCAGCTTAGATGTGGTTGGCGGCACTGAAGCTTTCTTT. It specifies CASSLDVVGGTEAFF.